One and the same sample provided the 24 T cell receptor beta chains below, sequenced in a study of cytomegalovirus exposure and HLA in healthy donors. The PCR ran on 60 Vbeta and 13 Jbeta primers. Measured with immunoSEQ multiplex PCR; TCRdb has only the in-frame clones, and not every one. The sample has about 140,000 clones, around 79% seen once. The sequenced sample was PBMCs. All receptors come from a female donor in good health and CMV-seronegative.

CDR3 sequence: CASGRGGLNNEQFF. The CDR3 region has the DNA TGTGCCAGCGGTAGGGGCGGACTAAACAATGAGCAGTTCTTC. The chain has TRBV9 and TRBJ2-1, with D possibly matching TRBD2 (6 bases). The CDR3 consists of 14 residues. V was clipped by 7 bases and J by 5 bases, with 16 bases between them. Germline CDR1 reads SGDLS; CDR2 reads YYNGEE.

The gene calls are TRBV30 and TRBJ2-7; TRBD1 might be the D (8 bases). V dropped 3 bases and J dropped 5 bases, with 20 bases sitting between them. The germline gives CDR1 GTSNPN, CDR2 SVGIG (reference sequence). This CDR3 spans 15 amino acids. The CDR3 region has the DNA TGTGCCTGGAGCCGGATCGGACAGGGAGGGGACGAGCAGTACTTC. Translated, it gives CAWSRIGQGGDEQYF.

The chain recombines TRBV6-5 with TRBJ2-5, with 10 bases fitting TRBD2. V lost 7 bases and J lost 5; bases outside the gene matches: 10. CDR1 is MNHEY, CDR2 SVGAGI, per germline. The CDR3 is made up of 15 amino acids. CDR3 bases: TGTGCCAGCAAATCAGCGGGAGGGTTGTGGGAGACCCAGTACTTC. Translating gives CASKSAGGLWETQYF.

This clone has more than one count but fewer than ten. The rearrangement uses TRBV6-5 and TRBJ1-2; unclear D gene. Germline V gives CDR1 MNHEY, CDR2 SVGAGI. V was pared by 7 bases and J by 4 bases, with 19 bases between. The CDR3 runs 15 residues. This chain's CDR3 is CASIMADTYGYGYTF. As DNA, the CDR3 is TGTGCCAGCATCATGGCTGACACCTACGGCTATGGCTACACCTTC.

The V gene is TRBV9, the J gene TRBJ1-2; weak D call: TRBD1 (6 bases). The CDR3 is made up of 15 amino acids. The V end lost 2 bases, the J end lost 1 base, and 12 bases lay between the germline ends. CDR1 SGDLS and CDR2 YYNGEE come from the germline V gene. CDR3 bases: TGTGCCAGCAGCGTCTCAGGGGCGTTTAACTATGGCTACACCTTC. Its protein product is CASSVSGAFNYGYTF.

In this sample, this clone turned up a few times. The chain joins TRBV9 to TRBJ1-1, with D possibly TRBD1 on 5 matching bases. Germline V gives CDR1 SGDLS, CDR2 YYNGEE. The CDR3 length is 12 residues. Trimming left V 3 bases short and J 6 bases short, with 9 bases between. The CDR3 nucleotides are TGTGCCAGCAGCGACCCGGGGGCTGAAGCTTTCTTT. As protein: CASSDPGAEAFF.

CDR3 nucleotide sequence: TGTGCCAGCAGCCTGACTAGCGCTTCGAACGAGCAGTACTTC. It specifies CASSLTSASNEQYF. The rearrangement joins TRBV11-2 to TRBJ2-7; 8 nucleotides match TRBD2. The CDR3 is 14 amino acids. The trim removed 5 bases at V and 5 bases at J, leaving 8 bases unmatched. Germline loops: CDR1 SGHAT, CDR2 FQNNGV. The full variable domain, its missing parts supplied by reference TRBV11-2 and TRBJ2-7, is EAGVAQSPRYKIIEKRQSVAFWCNPISGHATLYWYQQILGQGPKLLIQFQNNGVVDDSQLPKDRFSAERLKGVDSTLKIQPAKLEDSAVYLCASSLTSASNEQYFGPGTRLTVT.

The chain recombines TRBV9 with TRBJ1-1; 10 nucleotides agree with TRBD1. The V gene's germline CDR1 is SGDLS and CDR2 YYNGEE. With 4 bases clipped from V and 3 bases from J, the junction kept 12 bases outside the gene matches. This CDR3 spans 17 amino acids. CDR3 in DNA: TGTGCCAGCAGCTTCCACGGGACAGGGGATACGGACACTGAAGCTTTCTTT. Amino acids: CASSFHGTGDTDTEAFF.

This sequence joins TRBV7-6 and TRBJ2-1; 11 bases map to TRBD2. CDR1 and CDR2 (germline): SGHVS, FNYEAQ. The CDR3 has 16 amino acids. The V gene end was trimmed by 5 bases and the J gene end by 3 bases; junction bases not matched to a gene: 6. CDR3 sequence: CASSMRLAGGYNEQFF. The CDR3, as DNA: TGTGCCAGCAGCATGAGGCTAGCGGGAGGCTACAATGAGCAGTTCTTC.

The gene calls are TRBV29-1 and TRBJ2-7; 10 bases line up with TRBD2. CDR1 and CDR2 from the germline V gene are SQVTM and ANQGSEA. The V gene end was trimmed by 5 bases and the J gene end by 4 bases; junction bases not matched to a gene: 5. The CDR3 has 13 amino acids. The CDR3 DNA reads TGCAGCGTTCTACTAGCGGGAAGATACGAGCAGTACTTC. Its translation: CSVLLAGRYEQYF.

The table lists this clone with a few counts. The CDR3, as DNA: TGTGCCAGCAGTTTATTAGCAGGGGGCGACACTGAAGCTTTCTTT. It is translated as CASSLLAGGDTEAFF. V and J are TRBV28 and TRBJ1-1, with 8 bases fitting TRBD1. Unmatched junction bases numbered 4, after V lost 1 base and J lost 3 bases. Germline V gene lookup returns CDR1 MDHEN and CDR2 SYDVKM. The CDR3 runs to 15 residues.

This clone was seen only a few times. The rearrangement uses TRBV5-4 and TRBJ1-1; tentative D call: TRBD1 (6 bases). Per the germline V gene, CDR1 is SGHNT and CDR2 is YYREEE (reference sequence). The CDR3 runs 13 residues. Trimming stripped 6 bases from V and 8 bases from J, with 17 bases between. The CDR3 coding sequence is TGTGCCAGCACCACACTAACAGGGACCGAAGCTTTCTTT. It yields the protein CASTTLTGTEAFF.

V gene TRBV5-4 combines with J gene TRBJ2-7; TRBD2 agrees at 8 bases. The CDR3 loop spans 15 amino acids. CDR1 is SGHNT and CDR2 is YYREEE in the germline V gene (reference sequence). The trim removed 4 bases at V and 7 bases at J, leaving 13 bases unmatched. The CDR3 bases are TGTGCCAGCAGCCGGCCCGGGACTAGTGCGAGTGAGCAGTACTTC. Its translation: CASSRPGTSASEQYF.

This clone was detected once. The J gene is TRBJ1-2, the V gene TRBV7-9; D is unclear. Germline V lookup: CDR1 SEHNR, CDR2 FQNEAQ (reference sequence). V was trimmed by 1 base and J by 2 bases, leaving 8 bases between them. CDR3 length: 14 residues. CDR3 protein: CASSLGGTNYGYTF. CDR3 DNA sequence: TGTGCCAGCAGCTTAGGTGGCACGAACTATGGCTACACCTTC. Combining the CDR3 with reference TRBV7-9 and TRBJ1-2 gives the whole variable domain DTGVSQNPRHKITKRGQNVTFRCDPISEHNRLYWYRQTLGQGPEFLTYFQNEAQLEKSRLLSDRFSAERPKGSFSTLEIQRTEQGDSAMYLCASSLGGTNYGYTFGSGTRLTVV.

The chain is built from TRBV7-2 and TRBJ2-1; 14 nucleotides align to TRBD2. The V gene end was trimmed by 6 bases and the J gene end by 10 bases; junction bases not matched to a gene: 14. The CDR3 runs to 17 residues. Germline V gene data show CDR1 as SGHTA and CDR2 as FQGNSA. CDR3 sequence: CASRNKGLAGGSREQFF. CDR3 nucleotides: TGTGCCAGCAGAAACAAAGGACTAGCGGGAGGTTCCAGAGAGCAGTTCTTC.

The V call is TRBV7-9, the J call TRBJ2-3, with 9 bases aligning to TRBD2. This CDR3 is 16 amino acids long. The junction had 2 bases not matched to a gene; V was cut back by 1 base and J by 0 bases. The germline V gene has CDR1 SEHNR and CDR2 FQNEAQ (reference sequence). The CDR3 sequence: CASSLGGGASTDTQYF. The CDR3 bases are TGTGCCAGCAGCTTAGGCGGGGGGGCTAGCACAGATACGCAGTATTTT.

The V gene is TRBV2, the J gene TRBJ2-2; D remains unclear. Trimming left V 3 bases short and J 6 bases short, with 5 bases between. Germline CDR1 is SNHLY and CDR2 is FYNNEI. CDR3 length: 12 residues. The chain's CDR3 is CASSEWPGELFF. CDR3 DNA sequence: TGTGCCAGCAGTGAGTGGCCCGGGGAGCTGTTTTTT. The full variable domain, rest sourced from reference TRBV2 and TRBJ2-2, is EPEVTQTPSHQVTQMGQEVILRCVPISNHLYFYWYRQILGQKVEFLVSFYNNEISEKSEIFDDQFSVERPDGSNFTLKIRSTKLEDSAMYFCASSEWPGELFFGEGSRLTVL.

This rearrangement joins TRBV6-1 to TRBJ1-5; D is unclear. V was shortened by 1 base and J by 4 bases, with 8 bases between the two germline ends. Germline CDR1 and CDR2: MNHNS and SASEGT. This CDR3 is 14 amino acids long. The CDR3 DNA is TGTGCCAGCAGTGAAGGGGGAGGAAATCAGCCCCAGCATTTT. Its translation: CASSEGGGNQPQHF.

V and J are TRBV15 and TRBJ1-2, with D perhaps TRBD1 (6 bases). Germline-derived CDR1 and CDR2 are LNHNV and YYDKDF (reference sequence). The CDR3 consists of 14 residues. The V gene lost 5 bases and the J gene lost 4 bases, with 14 bases spanning the gap. CDR3 sequence reads: CATSRGTRGYGYTF. In DNA form, the CDR3 reads TGTGCCACCAGCCGAGGTACCAGGGGCTATGGCTACACCTTC.

For the CDR3, the DNA is TGTGCCAGCAGTGGTCTTACTAGAAGTCGCACAGATACGCAGTATTTT. This encodes CASSGLTRSRTDTQYF. The chain joins TRBV2 to TRBJ2-3, with D tentatively TRBD2 (5 bases). The V gene's germline CDR1 is SNHLY and CDR2 FYNNEI. CDR3 length: 16 amino acids. V dropped 4 bases and J dropped 1 base, with 15 bases sitting between them.

The genes are TRBV11-2 and TRBJ1-1, with a possible D match to TRBD1 (6 bases). Germline V gene lookup returns CDR1 SGHAT and CDR2 FQNNGV. The V end lost 7 bases, the J end lost 6 bases, and 15 bases lay between the germline ends. This CDR3 spans 13 amino acids. The CDR3 region is CASTKGGFAEAFF. As DNA, the CDR3 is TGTGCCAGCACCAAAGGGGGTTTCGCTGAAGCTTTCTTT.

CDR3 DNA: TGTGCCAGCAGCAGGACAGGGAGAAGCTATGGCTACACCTTC. It specifies CASSRTGRSYGYTF. The chain is built from TRBV27 and TRBJ1-2, with TRBD1 matching over 8 bases. V was clipped by 6 bases and J by 4 bases; unmatched bases: 7. Germline CDR1 reads MNHEY; CDR2 reads SMNVEV (reference sequence). The CDR3 spans 14 residues.

The chain recombines TRBV29-1 with TRBJ1-2; perhaps TRBD1 as D (5 bases). CDR3 length equals 12 residues. V lost 6 bases to trimming and J lost 4 bases, with 12 bases between them. Germline CDR1 is SQVTM and CDR2 is ANQGSEA. Written as DNA, the CDR3 is TGCAGCGTGGAGACAGTTTCCTATGGCTACACCTTC. Its translation is CSVETVSYGYTF.

The chain carries TRBV27 and TRBJ1-1; no clear D gene. The V gene's germline CDR1 is MNHEY and CDR2 SMNVEV (reference sequence). V shed 6 bases and J shed 0 bases, with 8 bases lying between them. The CDR3 length is 13 residues. CDR3 residues: CASSHNLNTEAFF. The CDR3 DNA is TGTGCCAGCAGCCACAATCTGAACACTGAAGCTTTCTTT.